Below, 9 T cell receptor beta chains from the same sample are listed, as sequenced in a study of cytomegalovirus exposure and HLA in healthy donors. The study ran its PCR with 60 Vbeta and 13 Jbeta primers. Repertoires were generated with immunoSEQ multiplex PCR, while TCRdb's copy carries only in-frame clones and drops some. The table includes about 120,000 clones, roughly 9% detected once. Source material: PBMCs. The receptors were gathered from a woman between 40 and 50 years old in good health and CMV-seropositive.

The chain employs TRBV19 and TRBJ1-1; 8 bases line up with TRBD1. V trimming: 6 bases; J trimming: 1 base; junction bases outside the gene matches: 1. CDR1 LNHDA and CDR2 SQIVND come from the germline V gene (reference sequence). The CDR3 totals 13 residues. This CDR3 reads CASRDRGNTEAFF. The CDR3 DNA is TGTGCCAGTAGAGACAGGGGGAACACTGAAGCTTTCTTT.

This clone was detected only a few times. The chain has TRBV30 and TRBJ1-1; TRBD1 aligns across 11 bases. Germline assignment: CDR1 GTSNPN and CDR2 SVGIG (reference sequence). The CDR3 runs 13 residues. V shed 3 bases, J shed 6 bases, and the junction held 3 bases outside the gene matches. This CDR3 reads CAWSGQGASEAFF. CDR3 in DNA: TGTGCCTGGAGCGGACAGGGGGCTTCTGAAGCTTTCTTT.

The V and J genes are TRBV27 and TRBJ2-3; TRBD2 matches at 9 bases. The CDR3 has 15 amino acids. Trimming cost V 2 bases and J 2 bases; bases outside gene matches: 2. Looked up from germline, CDR1 is MNHEY and CDR2 is SMNVEV (reference sequence). Written as DNA, the CDR3 is TGTGCCAGCAGTTTAGCGGGGGGGACCACAGATACGCAGTATTTT. Protein product: CASSLAGGTTDTQYF.

This clone turned up a few times. The chain carries TRBV7-8 and TRBJ1-3; 7 bases line up with TRBD1. The CDR3 runs 16 residues. The V and J ends lost 5 bases and 0 bases, in that order; junction bases with no gene match: 7. Germline lookup yields CDR1 SGHVS and CDR2 FQNEAQ. DNA of the CDR3: TGTGCCAGCAGCACCTCCGACAGGGCCTCTGGAAACACCATATATTTT. Translated, it gives CASSTSDRASGNTIYF.

A few counts support this clone. The conserved phenylalanine or tryptophan is not found at the CDR3 terminus, so this likely reflects a read error. The rearrangement joins TRBV29-1 to TRBJ1-2, with 9 bases fitting TRBD1. CDR3 length equals 16 residues. Germline values: CDR1 SQVTM, CDR2 ANQGSEA. Losses at the gene ends were 7 bases for V and 7 bases for J; bases not matched to a gene: 19. The CDR3 DNA reads as TGCAGCGACTGGGACAGGGTCTCCGCGTCCGGGTTTGGCTACACCATC. This gives the protein CSDWDRVSASGFGYTI.

The gene calls are TRBV7-9 and TRBJ2-5, with a possible D match to TRBD1 (5 bases). The DNA end is a closer match to TRBJ2-7, so the J assignment may be wrong. Per germline, CDR1 SEHNR and CDR2 FQNEAQ (reference sequence). This CDR3 is 14 amino acids long. The CDR3 coding sequence is TGTGCCAGCAGACATGACAGCGTCCCCCCCGAGCAGTACTTC. Translated, it gives CASRHDSVPPEQYF.

The chain links TRBV9 to TRBJ2-2; 8 positions agree with TRBD1. CDR1 SGDLS and CDR2 YYNGEE come from the germline V gene. The CDR3 loop spans 16 amino acids. With V trimmed by 3 bases and J by 6 bases, 10 bases remained unmatched. CDR3 DNA: TGTGCCAGCAGCGCGGCGGAGACAGGGGAATCCGGGGAGCTGTTTTTT. It specifies CASSAAETGESGELFF.

This clone was seen only a few times. The sample contains more than one DNA sequence encoding this CDR3. CDR3 nucleotides: TGTGCCTGGTCCACAGGGGGCGGCTACACCTTC. Protein product: CAWSTGGGYTF. The chain is built from TRBV30 and TRBJ1-2; TRBD1 matches at 9 bases. V gave up 5 bases and J gave up 8 bases; unmatched junction bases: 3. Germline-derived CDR1 and CDR2 are GTSNPN and SVGIG (reference sequence). The CDR3 consists of 11 residues.

This clone came up a few times. This chain links TRBV19 with TRBJ1-3; TRBD1 aligns across 9 bases. Per the germline V gene, CDR1 is LNHDA and CDR2 is SQIVND (reference sequence). The CDR3 sequence is 16 residues long. Germline trimming cut 3 bases from V and 2 bases from J; bases unmatched to any gene: 5. The CDR3 sequence is CASSIDRGTTGNTIYF. The CDR3 bases are TGTGCCAGTAGTATTGACAGGGGGACGACTGGAAACACCATATATTTT. The variable domain in full, completed from reference TRBV19 and TRBJ1-3, reads DGGITQSPKYLFRKEGQNVTLSCEQNLNHDAMYWYRQDPGQGLRLIYYSQIVNDFQKGDIAEGYSVSREKKESFPLTVTSAQKNPTAFYLCASSIDRGTTGNTIYFGEGSWLTVV.